These T cell receptor beta chains were read from a single sample in a study of cytomegalovirus exposure and HLA in healthy donors. Only in-frame clones appear in the TCRdb table, and some are missing; sequencing was by immunoSEQ multiplex PCR. The sample has about 160,000 clones, around four fifths seen once. Sequencing input: PBMCs. The receptors shown here come from a woman aged 18-29 years in good health and CMV-seronegative. Both conserved end residues are trimmed from each CDR3. Clone size is shown for a subset of rows, as once, few, many or a class of expanded clone.

clone size,V gene,J gene,CDR3 protein
-,TRBV2,TRBJ1-3,ANLVGGIGNTIY
-,TRBV5-7,-,ASSPRTGSSYEQY
few,TRBV10-3,TRBJ2-7,AISESRGLGVYEQY
-,TRBV12-5,TRBJ1-5,ASEQGNQPQH
once,TRBV29-1,TRBJ1-1,SAYRQGINTEAF
-,TRBV5-1,TRBJ2-1,ASSLVLAGGYNEQF
-,TRBV11-2,TRBJ2-1,ASSVPRTSGSYNEQF
-,TRBV7-2,TRBJ1-2,ASSLETGGRWYGYT
-,TRBV9,TRBJ1-2,ASSPHRGSGENYGYT
-,TRBV9,TRBJ1-1,ASSRDSGPTEAF
-,TRBV27,TRBJ2-7,ASSLSGLAEQY
-,TRBV5-1,TRBJ1-1,ASSSTTGGDSEAF
-,TRBV6-4,TRBJ2-3,ASSEKAGSTDTQY
-,TRBV25-1,TRBJ2-2,ASSDLNRGLGELF
-,TRBV7-3,TRBJ2-5,ASSFSGGAFETQY
once,TRBV18,TRBJ1-2,ASSPQGTSLNYGYT
once,TRBV29-1,TRBJ1-1,SVRLQGTVNTEAF
-,TRBV12-2,TRBJ1-4,ASRLTGPYATNEKLF
few,TRBV15,TRBJ1-5,ATSRGDRGMGRNQPQH
-,TRBV6-5,TRBJ2-3,ASSPSFFYTDTQY
-,TRBV4-1,TRBJ2-1,ASSQALSGFLF
-,TRBV2,TRBJ1-1,ASRLQGLGTEAF
-,TRBV7-9,TRBJ2-7,AVQGTSYEQY
once,TRBV7-9,TRBJ2-5,ASSLVQGAKTQY
-,TRBV10-3,TRBJ1-1,ASRGVFFTEAF
-,TRBV7-9,TRBJ1-1,ASSPKNSGGQGTEAF
-,TRBV15,TRBJ1-1,ATSRWGGGGRNTEAF
few,TRBV6-6,TRBJ1-2,ASRHGQGDSGYT
-,TRBV7-2,TRBJ1-5,ASSLGGLSNQPQH
once,TRBV5-1,TRBJ1-5,ASSREAGFNQPQH
-,TRBV6-4,TRBJ1-1,ASSLRLNTEAF
-,TRBV25-1,TRBJ1-1,ASSELRMNTEAF
-,TRBV6-4,TRBJ2-4,ASSDGAIQY
-,TRBV4-1,TRBJ2-1,ASSPSLAGLGNEQF
few,TRBV6-4,TRBJ2-3,ASSEDASLSTDTQY
-,TRBV5-1,TRBJ1-1,ASSLEWEGTEAF
-,TRBV21-1,TRBJ1-5,ASSKWSQQGEGGYSNQPQH
-,TRBV19,TRBJ1-2,ASSIEGRVYGYT
-,TRBV11-3,TRBJ2-3,ASSLSGASTDTQY
few,TRBV6-5,TRBJ2-5,ASSPSYSNVETQY
-,TRBV5-5,TRBJ1-5,ASSLSQGNQPQH
-,TRBV18,TRBJ1-5,ASSPDRDQPQH
few,TRBV7-9,TRBJ1-5,ASSPDRGNQPQH
-,TRBV14,TRBJ2-1,ASSQSGRAHKF
few,TRBV14,TRBJ2-1,ASSHFPGLAGETYNEQF
-,TRBV9,TRBJ2-5,ASSEAGEAFTTQY
-,TRBV13,TRBJ2-4,ASSPGGGWNIQY
-,TRBV30,TRBJ2-3,AWSSPDSRAGPTDTQY
-,TRBV2,TRBJ1-5,ASSEQAGDVAPQH
-,TRBV9,TRBJ1-2,ASSVDRGSEGYT
-,TRBV5-1,-,ASSFDTSYEQY
-,TRBV7-2,TRBJ1-1,ASSQSGVNTEAF